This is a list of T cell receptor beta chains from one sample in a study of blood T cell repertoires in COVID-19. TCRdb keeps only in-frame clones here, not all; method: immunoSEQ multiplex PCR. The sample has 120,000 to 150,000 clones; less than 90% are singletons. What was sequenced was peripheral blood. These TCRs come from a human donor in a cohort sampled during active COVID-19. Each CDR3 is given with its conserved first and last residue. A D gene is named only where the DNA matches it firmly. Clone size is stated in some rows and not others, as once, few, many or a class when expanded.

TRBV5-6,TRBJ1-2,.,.,CASSLGVGDGYTF,TGTGCCAGCAGCTTGGGCGTCGGAGATGGCTACACCTTC
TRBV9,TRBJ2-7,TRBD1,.,CASSPPLDRGPDADEQYF,TGTGCCAGCAGCCCTCCATTGGACAGGGGGCCGGATGCGGACGAGCAGTACTTC
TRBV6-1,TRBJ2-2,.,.,CASSEAVFGAGTGELFF,TGTGCCAGCAGTGAAGCGGTCTTCGGGGCGGGGACCGGGGAGCTGTTTTTT
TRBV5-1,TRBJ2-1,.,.,CASSLNPAGEYNEQFF,TGCGCCAGCAGCTTGAATCCGGCGGGTGAATACAATGAGCAGTTCTTC
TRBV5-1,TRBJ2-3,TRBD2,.,CASSQLAGGPATDTQYF,TGCGCCAGCAGTCAACTAGCGGGGGGGCCTGCCACAGATACGCAGTATTTT
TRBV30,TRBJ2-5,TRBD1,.,CAWSVRGQQETQYF,TGTGCCTGGAGTGTACGGGGACAGCAAGAGACCCAGTACTTC
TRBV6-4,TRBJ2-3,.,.,CASSGGPTDTQYF,TGTGCCAGCAGTGGTGGGCCCACAGATACGCAGTATTTT
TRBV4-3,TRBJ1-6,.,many,CASSQEALSGGTNSPLHF,TGCGCCAGCAGCCAAGAAGCTCTCTCCGGGGGGACGAATTCACCCCTCCACTTT
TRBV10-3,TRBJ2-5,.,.,CAISGARPPETQYF,TGTGCCATCAGTGGAGCTAGGCCCCCGGAGACCCAGTACTTC
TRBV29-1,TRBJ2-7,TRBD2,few,CSGLAGYEQYF,TGCAGCGGGTTAGCGGGCTACGAGCAGTACTTC
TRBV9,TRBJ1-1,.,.,CASSFHPGTEAFF,TGTGCCAGCAGCTTCCACCCCGGGACAGAAGCTTTCTTT
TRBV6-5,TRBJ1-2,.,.,CASSSYQAQPSGYTF,TGTGCCAGCAGTTCTTACCAAGCGCAACCGAGTGGCTACACCTTC
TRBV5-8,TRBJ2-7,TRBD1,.,CASSLAGTGSLPRGF,TGTGCCAGCAGCCTAGCCGGGACAGGGAGCCTACCCCGAGGCTTC
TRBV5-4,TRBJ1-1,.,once,CASSSVNKIEAFF,TGTGCCAGCAGCTCTGTGAACAAAATTGAAGCTTTCTTT
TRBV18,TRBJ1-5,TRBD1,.,CASSKGADHQPQHF,TGTGCCAGTTCAAAGGGGGCGGATCATCAGCCCCAGCATTTT
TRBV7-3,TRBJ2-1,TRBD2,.,CASSLTSGGEQFF,TGTGCCAGCAGCCTGACTAGCGGGGGGGAGCAGTTCTTC
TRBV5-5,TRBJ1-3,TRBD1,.,CASSIPGQGAGNTIYF,TGTGCCAGCAGCATACCGGGACAGGGGGCGGGAAACACCATATATTTT
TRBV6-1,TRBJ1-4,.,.,CASSEQPQEKLFF,TGTGCCAGCAGTGAACAACCACAGGAAAAACTGTTTTTT
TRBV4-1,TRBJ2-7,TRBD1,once,CASSQEFGTGGEQYF,TGCGCCAGCAGCCAAGAATTTGGGACAGGCGGCGAGCAGTACTTC
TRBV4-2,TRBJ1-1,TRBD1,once,CASSSETGGWGTEAFF,TGTGCCAGCAGCTCCGAGACAGGGGGATGGGGCACTGAAGCTTTCTTT
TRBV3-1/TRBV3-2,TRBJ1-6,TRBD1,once,CASSQVSPPTGDNSPLHF,TGTGCCAGCAGCCAAGTATCCCCTCCGACAGGGGATAATTCACCCCTCCACTTT
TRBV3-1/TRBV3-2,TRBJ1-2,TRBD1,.,CASSQLFRGAPDGYTF,TGTGCCAGCAGCCAACTCTTCAGGGGGGCGCCGGATGGCTACACCTTC
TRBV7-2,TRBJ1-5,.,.,CASSLPGFSNQPQHF,TGTGCCAGCAGCTTACCGGGGTTTAGTAATCAGCCCCAGCATTTT
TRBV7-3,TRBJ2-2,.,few,CASSLELGELFF,TGTGCCAGCAGCTTAGAGTTGGGGGAGCTGTTTTTT